This T cell receptor (beta chain) originates from a study of cytomegalovirus exposure and HLA in healthy donors. General study results and limits: Generally TCR sequences proved uncommon, though certain public TCRs appeared in numerous donors. Cytomegalovirus association was listed for 150 to 200 TCR beta chains.

This CDR3 contains 15 residues. V lost 3 bases, J lost 1 base, and 12 bases lay in between. CDR1 and CDR2 from the germline V gene are MGHRA and YSYEKL. TCRdb's table, derived via immunoSEQ multiplex PCR, lists solely in-frame clones and lacks some. Here the sample spans 250,000 to 300,000 clones, almost 90% being singletons. Details on this clone: Its antigen is not identified.

What was sequenced was PBMCs. The sequence was collected from a woman aged 18-35 years in good health and CMV-seronegative. The chain combines TRBV4-1 with TRBJ1-1, with D maybe TRBD1 (5 bases). As DNA, the CDR3 is TGCGCCAGCAGCCAGGGACTAGGACAGAACACTGAAGCTTTCTTT. Translated, it gives CASSQGLGQNTEAFF.